A selection of T cell receptor beta chains follows, all from one sample in a study of cytomegalovirus exposure and HLA in healthy donors. The data were produced by immunoSEQ multiplex PCR, yet TCRdb's version contains in-frame clones alone and is incomplete. The sample yields under 90,000 clones, roughly 73% seen once. The sequenced material came from PBMCs. These receptors came from a man aged 35 to 55 in good health and CMV-seronegative. CDR3s include the opening cysteine and the closing phenylalanine or tryptophan. D genes are given only for firm matches. Only some rows state a clone size, as once, few, many or a class for expanded clones.

v_gene: TRBV11-2; d_gene: TRBD2; abundance: NA; j_gene: TRBJ2-4; CDR3aa: CASSFRSGGQNIQYF; CDR3nt: TGTGCCAGCAGCTTCCGTTCGGGGGGGCAGAACATTCAGTACTTC
v_gene: TRBV28; d_gene: NA; abundance: NA; j_gene: TRBJ1-1; CDR3aa: CASSLLGVWTANTEAFF; CDR3nt: TGTGCCAGCAGTTTATTGGGGGTATGGACAGCTAACACTGAAGCTTTCTTT
v_gene: TRBV7-9; d_gene: TRBD1; abundance: NA; j_gene: TRBJ1-1; CDR3aa: CASSLVPGTVTEAFF; CDR3nt: TGTGCCAGCAGCTTAGTCCCAGGGACAGTAACTGAAGCTTTCTTT
v_gene: TRBV28; d_gene: TRBD1; abundance: NA; j_gene: TRBJ1-1; CDR3aa: CASRVIRDRTTEAFF; CDR3nt: TGTGCCAGCAGGGTAATCCGGGACAGGACCACTGAAGCTTTCTTT
v_gene: TRBV7-8; d_gene: NA; abundance: NA; j_gene: TRBJ1-4; CDR3aa: CASSFALTPSNEKLFF; CDR3nt: TGTGCCAGCAGCTTTGCACTCACCCCGTCCAATGAAAAACTGTTTTTT
v_gene: TRBV6-1; d_gene: NA; abundance: NA; j_gene: TRBJ1-1; CDR3aa: CASSVIRANTEAFF; CDR3nt: TGTGCCAGCAGTGTCATCAGGGCGAACACTGAAGCTTTCTTT
v_gene: TRBV6-5; d_gene: TRBD1; abundance: once; j_gene: TRBJ1-4; CDR3aa: CASSQGQGSEKLFF; CDR3nt: TGTGCCAGCAGCCAGGGACAGGGGAGTGAAAAACTGTTTTTT
v_gene: TRBV7-2; d_gene: NA; abundance: once; j_gene: TRBJ1-5; CDR3aa: CASSVPGLGARNQPQHF; CDR3nt: TGTGCCAGCAGCGTCCCTGGGCTGGGGGCAAGGAATCAGCCCCAGCATTTT
v_gene: TRBV6-1; d_gene: NA; abundance: NA; j_gene: TRBJ2-7; CDR3aa: CASSESLLEQYF; CDR3nt: TGTGCCAGCAGTGAATCCCTCCTCGAGCAGTACTTC
v_gene: TRBV5-8; d_gene: NA; abundance: few; j_gene: TRBJ2-7; CDR3aa: CASSLLTRATGRHEQYF; CDR3nt: TGTGCCAGCAGCTTGCTGACCAGGGCCACGGGGAGGCACGAGCAGTACTTC
v_gene: TRBV28; d_gene: TRBD1; abundance: NA; j_gene: TRBJ2-7; CDR3aa: CASSRVGQGTYEQYF; CDR3nt: TGTGCCAGCAGTCGCGTTGGACAGGGGACCTACGAGCAGTACTTC
v_gene: TRBV30; d_gene: TRBD2; abundance: NA; j_gene: TRBJ2-1; CDR3aa: CAWSRLAGSNEQFF; CDR3nt: TGTGCCTGGAGCCGACTAGCGGGATCCAATGAGCAGTTCTTC
v_gene: TRBV7-8; d_gene: NA; abundance: NA; j_gene: TRBJ2-1; CDR3aa: CASSLGQTINEQFF; CDR3nt: TGTGCCAGCAGCTTAGGGCAGACTATCAATGAGCAGTTCTTC
v_gene: TRBV19; d_gene: NA; abundance: NA; j_gene: TRBJ2-1; CDR3aa: CASSIAGAASYNEQFF; CDR3nt: TGTGCCAGTAGTATAGCTGGGGCAGCCTCCTACAATGAGCAGTTCTTC
v_gene: TRBV5-6; d_gene: NA; abundance: NA; j_gene: TRBJ2-5; CDR3aa: CASSQRVETQYF; CDR3nt: TGTGCCAGCAGCCAGAGGGTGGAGACCCAGTACTTC
v_gene: TRBV7-2; d_gene: TRBD1; abundance: few; j_gene: TRBJ1-1; CDR3aa: CASSRLGTGRNTEAFF; CDR3nt: TGTGCCAGCAGCCGATTAGGGACAGGGAGGAACACTGAAGCTTTCTTT
v_gene: TRBV6-1; d_gene: NA; abundance: NA; j_gene: TRBJ1-2; CDR3aa: CASSEGRNHGYTF; CDR3nt: TGTGCCAGCAGTGAAGGGAGGAATCATGGCTACACCTTC
v_gene: TRBV6-5; d_gene: TRBD2; abundance: once; j_gene: TRBJ2-4; CDR3aa: CASSYSASGYKNIQYF; CDR3nt: TGTGCCAGCAGTTATTCCGCTAGCGGTTACAAAAACATTCAGTACTTC
v_gene: TRBV19; d_gene: NA; abundance: NA; j_gene: TRBJ1-2; CDR3aa: CASKHQGYGYTF; CDR3nt: TGTGCCAGTAAGCATCAGGGGTATGGCTACACCTTC
v_gene: TRBV4-2; d_gene: TRBD1; abundance: few; j_gene: TRBJ1-4; CDR3aa: CASSQGGQPNEKLFF; CDR3nt: TGTGCCAGCAGCCAAGGGGGACAGCCAAATGAAAAACTGTTTTTT
v_gene: TRBV27; d_gene: NA; abundance: NA; j_gene: TRBJ2-2; CDR3aa: CASKRQEYTGELFF; CDR3nt: TGTGCCAGCAAACGACAGGAGTACACCGGGGAGCTGTTTTTT
v_gene: TRBV14; d_gene: NA; abundance: NA; j_gene: TRBJ1-1; CDR3aa: CASSQDPDRNTEAFF; CDR3nt: TGTGCCAGCAGCCAAGACCCAGACAGGAACACTGAAGCTTTCTTT
v_gene: TRBV9; d_gene: NA; abundance: NA; j_gene: TRBJ2-5; CDR3aa: CASSARKQGETQYF; CDR3nt: TGTGCCAGCAGCGCGAGAAAGCAGGGGGAGACCCAGTACTTC
v_gene: TRBV2; d_gene: NA; abundance: NA; j_gene: TRBJ2-7; CDR3aa: CASSEANRGLPYF; CDR3nt: TGTGCCAGCAGTGAAGCGAATCGGGGGTTGCCGTACTTC
v_gene: TRBV16; d_gene: TRBD1; abundance: few; j_gene: TRBJ1-1; CDR3aa: CASSLGQLNTEAFF; CDR3nt: TGTGCCAGCAGCCTGGGACAGTTGAACACTGAAGCTTTCTTT
v_gene: TRBV5-1; d_gene: TRBD1; abundance: NA; j_gene: TRBJ2-7; CDR3aa: CASSLAGTVSYEQYF; CDR3nt: TGCGCCAGCAGCTTGGCAGGGACAGTTAGCTACGAGCAGTACTTC
v_gene: TRBV15; d_gene: TRBD2; abundance: NA; j_gene: TRBJ2-3; CDR3aa: CATAGGLDTDTQYF; CDR3nt: TGTGCCACCGCGGGGGGGCTCGACACAGATACGCAGTATTTT
v_gene: TRBV9; d_gene: NA; abundance: few; j_gene: TRBJ2-2; CDR3aa: CASVSPNTGELFF; CDR3nt: TGTGCCAGCGTAAGCCCGAACACCGGGGAGCTGTTTTTT
v_gene: TRBV20-1; d_gene: NA; abundance: NA; j_gene: TRBJ1-1; CDR3aa: CSASYRVAFF; CDR3nt: TGCAGTGCTAGTTACAGGGTTGCTTTCTTT
v_gene: TRBV30; d_gene: NA; abundance: NA; j_gene: TRBJ1-3; CDR3aa: CAWSVLTGLGNTIYF; CDR3nt: TGTGCCTGGAGTGTACTCACAGGGCTTGGAAACACCATATATTTT
v_gene: TRBV5-1; d_gene: TRBD1; abundance: NA; j_gene: TRBJ2-7; CDR3aa: CASSSPGQGHYEQYF; CDR3nt: TGCGCCAGCAGCTCCCCGGGACAGGGGCACTACGAGCAGTACTTC
v_gene: TRBV7-2; d_gene: NA; abundance: NA; j_gene: TRBJ1-5; CDR3aa: CASSFRGGNQPQHF; CDR3nt: TGTGCCAGCAGCTTCAGGGGTGGCAATCAGCCCCAGCATTTT
v_gene: TRBV6-5; d_gene: TRBD1; abundance: NA; j_gene: TRBJ1-6; CDR3aa: CASSYSDRGDSPLHF; CDR3nt: TGTGCCAGCAGTTACTCGGACAGGGGAGATTCACCCCTCCACTTT
v_gene: TRBV18; d_gene: NA; abundance: NA; j_gene: TRBJ2-3; CDR3aa: CASSPSTEGGTQYF; CDR3nt: TGTGCCAGCTCACCCTCCACGGAGGGAGGTACGCAGTATTTT
v_gene: TRBV7-2; d_gene: TRBD1; abundance: NA; j_gene: TRBJ1-6; CDR3aa: CASSQEQGAQSPLHF; CDR3nt: TGTGCCAGCAGCCAAGAACAGGGGGCACAGTCACCCCTCCACTTT
v_gene: TRBV6-5; d_gene: NA; abundance: NA; j_gene: TRBJ1-1; CDR3aa: CASSYDRTNTEAFF; CDR3nt: TGTGCCAGCAGTTACGACAGGACGAACACTGAAGCTTTCTTT
v_gene: TRBV28; d_gene: NA; abundance: few; j_gene: TRBJ2-1; CDR3aa: CASSLPLNEQFF; CDR3nt: TGTGCCAGCAGTTTACCCCTCAATGAGCAGTTCTTC
v_gene: TRBV5-4; d_gene: TRBD1; abundance: NA; j_gene: TRBJ1-4; CDR3aa: CASSGGGQGTEEKLFF; CDR3nt: TGTGCCAGCAGCGGCGGGGGACAGGGCACAGAAGAAAAACTGTTTTTT
v_gene: TRBV11-2; d_gene: TRBD2; abundance: few; j_gene: TRBJ2-2; CDR3aa: CASSFGTSGVTGELFF; CDR3nt: TGTGCCAGCAGCTTCGGGACTAGCGGGGTCACCGGGGAGCTGTTTTTT
v_gene: TRBV5-1; d_gene: NA; abundance: NA; j_gene: TRBJ2-1; CDR3aa: CASRADYSWNEQFF; CDR3nt: TGCGCCAGCAGGGCGGACTATTCGTGGAATGAGCAGTTCTTC
v_gene: TRBV11-3; d_gene: NA; abundance: NA; j_gene: TRBJ1-5; CDR3aa: CASSLSNNQPQHF; CDR3nt: TGTGCCAGCAGCCTTAGTAACAATCAGCCCCAGCATTTT
v_gene: TRBV6-5; d_gene: TRBD1; abundance: NA; j_gene: TRBJ1-4; CDR3aa: CASRPGDRGNEKLFF; CDR3nt: TGTGCCAGCAGACCTGGGGACAGGGGAAATGAAAAACTGTTTTTT
v_gene: TRBV19; d_gene: NA; abundance: once; j_gene: TRBJ2-4; CDR3aa: CASSRQAVAKNIQYF; CDR3nt: TGTGCCAGTAGCCGACAGGCCGTAGCCAAAAACATTCAGTACTTC
v_gene: TRBV29-1; d_gene: NA; abundance: once; j_gene: TRBJ1-5; CDR3aa: CSVAGTSNQPQHF; CDR3nt: TGCAGCGTCGCCGGGACAAGCAATCAGCCCCAGCATTTT
v_gene: TRBV20-1; d_gene: TRBD1; abundance: once; j_gene: TRBJ1-2; CDR3aa: CSAITGVGYTF; CDR3nt: TGCAGTGCAATCACAGGGGTAGGCTACACCTTC